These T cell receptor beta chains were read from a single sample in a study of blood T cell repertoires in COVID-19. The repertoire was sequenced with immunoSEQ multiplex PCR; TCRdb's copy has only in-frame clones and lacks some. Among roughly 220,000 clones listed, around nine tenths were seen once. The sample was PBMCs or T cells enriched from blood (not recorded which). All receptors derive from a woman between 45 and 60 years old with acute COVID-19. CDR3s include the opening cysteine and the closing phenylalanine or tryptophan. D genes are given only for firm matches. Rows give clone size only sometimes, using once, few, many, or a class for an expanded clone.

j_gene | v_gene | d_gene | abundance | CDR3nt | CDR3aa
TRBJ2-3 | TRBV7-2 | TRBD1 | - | TGTGCCAGCAGCTTAACGGGACAGGGGGCAGTAAGCACAGATACGCAGTATTTT | CASSLTGQGAVSTDTQYF
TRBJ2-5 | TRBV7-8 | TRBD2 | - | TGTGCCAGCAGCTTAGGGCTAGCGGGAATGGAGACCCAGTACTTC | CASSLGLAGMETQYF
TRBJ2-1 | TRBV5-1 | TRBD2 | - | TGCGCCAGCGATAGCGGGATCTCCTACAATGAGCAGTTCTTC | CASDSGISYNEQFF
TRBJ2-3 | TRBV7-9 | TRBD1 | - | TGTGCCAGCAGCTCAGGCCGGGACAGTTTTACAGATACGCAGTATTTT | CASSSGRDSFTDTQYF
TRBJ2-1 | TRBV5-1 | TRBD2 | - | TGCGCCAGCAGCTTGGCTGGGACTAGCGAGAGCTCCTACAATGAGCAGTTCTTC | CASSLAGTSESSYNEQFF
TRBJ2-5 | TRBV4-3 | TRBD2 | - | TGCGCCAGCAGCCAAGATCGGGGACTAGCGGGTAGACAAGAGACCCAGTACTTC | CASSQDRGLAGRQETQYF
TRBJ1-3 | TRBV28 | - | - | TGTGCCAGCAGTGACCAGGGACACCCTGTCTCTGGAAACACCATATATTTT | CASSDQGHPVSGNTIYF
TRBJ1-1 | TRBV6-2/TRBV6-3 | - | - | TGTGCCAGCAGCCAGGCTGGACTCACTGAAGCTTTCTTT | CASSQAGLTEAFF
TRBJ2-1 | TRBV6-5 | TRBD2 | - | TGTGCCAGCAGTTACCCACAGCGGGAGAGGGACAATGAGCAGTTCTTC | CASSYPQRERDNEQFF
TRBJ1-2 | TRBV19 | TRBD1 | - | TGTGCCAGTAGTATTTTCCGGGACAGGGTCGGCTACACCTTC | CASSIFRDRVGYTF
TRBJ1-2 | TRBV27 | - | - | TGTGCCAGCAGTCCTAGGGGGGGCGAGGGCTATGGCTACACCTTC | CASSPRGGEGYGYTF
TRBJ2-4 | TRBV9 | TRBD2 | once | TGTGCCAGCAGCCCCGGGACTAGCGGCAAAAACATTCAGTACTTC | CASSPGTSGKNIQYF
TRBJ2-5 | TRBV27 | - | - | TGTGTCACTAGGAAATGGGAGACCCAGTACTTC | CVTRKWETQYF
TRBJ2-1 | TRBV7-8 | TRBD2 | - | TGTGCCAGCAGCCCGAAACCGGGACTAGCGGTATACAATGAGCAGTTCTTC | CASSPKPGLAVYNEQFF
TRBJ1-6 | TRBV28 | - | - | TGTGCCAGCAGTAGAACAGATTCGGGATATAATTCACCCCTCCACTTT | CASSRTDSGYNSPLHF
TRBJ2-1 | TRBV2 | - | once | TGTGCCAGCAGTGAAAAGGGACTTCCGTACAATGAGCAGTTCTTC | CASSEKGLPYNEQFF
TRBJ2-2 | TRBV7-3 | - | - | TGTGCCAGCAGTCAACTACCGAACACCGGGGAGCTGTTTTTT | CASSQLPNTGELFF
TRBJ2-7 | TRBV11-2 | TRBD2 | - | TGTGCCAGCAGCCCGTCTCCGGACGGGACTAGCGGCTCCTACGAGCAGTACTTC | CASSPSPDGTSGSYEQYF
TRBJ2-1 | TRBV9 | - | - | TGTGCCAGCAGCGGACCCGACTATGAGCCTCTGGTTCTTCCGGATGAGCAGTTCTTC | CASSGPDYEPLVLPDEQFF
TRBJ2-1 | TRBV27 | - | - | TGTGCCAGCAGTCTCGGGTTGGGACAATACCTTTACAATGAGCAGTTCTTC | CASSLGLGQYLYNEQFF
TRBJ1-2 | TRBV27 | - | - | TGTGCCAGCAGTGAGACAGACAGCCCCTATGGCTACACCTTC | CASSETDSPYGYTF
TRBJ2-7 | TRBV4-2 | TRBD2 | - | TGTGCCAGCAGCCAAGATTTGGGGGGGTCCTACGAGCAGTACTTC | CASSQDLGGSYEQYF
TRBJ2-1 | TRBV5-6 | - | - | TGTGCCAGCAGCTCGACTAAACCTTACCCCAACAATGAGCAGTTCTTC | CASSSTKPYPNNEQFF